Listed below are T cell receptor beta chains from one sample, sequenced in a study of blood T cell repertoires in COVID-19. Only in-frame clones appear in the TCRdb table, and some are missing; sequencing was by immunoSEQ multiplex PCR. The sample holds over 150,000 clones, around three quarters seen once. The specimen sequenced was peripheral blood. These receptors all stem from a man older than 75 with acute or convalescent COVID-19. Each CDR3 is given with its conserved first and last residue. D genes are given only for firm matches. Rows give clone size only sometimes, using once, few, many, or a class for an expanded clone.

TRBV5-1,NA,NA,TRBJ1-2,TGCGCCAGCAGCCAAGACACAGGTTCCCCGGGCGGATACACCTTC,CASSQDTGSPGGYTF
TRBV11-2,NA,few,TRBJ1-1,TGTGCCAGCAGCCTAAGGAGGAACACTGAAGCTTTCTTT,CASSLRRNTEAFF
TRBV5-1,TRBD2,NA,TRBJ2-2,TGCGCCAGCAGGGCTAGCGGCGCGAACACCGGGGAGCTGTTTTTT,CASRASGANTGELFF
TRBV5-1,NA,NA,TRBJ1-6,TGCGCCAGCAGCTTACAGGGATATGATTCACCCCTCCACTTT,CASSLQGYDSPLHF
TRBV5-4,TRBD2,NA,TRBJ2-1,TGTGCCAGCAGCCTAGACTTAGCGGGGGTGCCCCCTTACAATGAGCAGTTCTTC,CASSLDLAGVPPYNEQFF
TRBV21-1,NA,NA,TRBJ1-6,TGTGCCAGCAGCCATAGCAGGGATTATAATTCACCCCTCCACTTT,CASSHSRDYNSPLHF
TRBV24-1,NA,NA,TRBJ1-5,TGTGCCACCAGTGATTCAGGGGCCCCCAATCAGCCCCAGCATTTT,CATSDSGAPNQPQHF
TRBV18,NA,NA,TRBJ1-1,TGTGCCAGCTCATATCAAGGGGGCACTGAAGCTTTCTTT,CASSYQGGTEAFF
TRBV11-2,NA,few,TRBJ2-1,TGTGCCAGCAGCTTAGCGTCCCAGGGGACCAATGAGCAGTTCTTC,CASSLASQGTNEQFF
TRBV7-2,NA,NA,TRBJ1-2,TGTGCCAGCAGCTTGGAAACAGGGAGACCTAACTATGGCTACACCTTC,CASSLETGRPNYGYTF
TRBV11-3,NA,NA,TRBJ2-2,TGTGCCAGCAGCTTAGCTCCGTCCCGGGAGCTGTTTTTT,CASSLAPSRELFF
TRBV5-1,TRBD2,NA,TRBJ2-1,TGCGCCAGCAGCAGGGCTAGCGGGGGTCCGAATGAGCAGTTCTTC,CASSRASGGPNEQFF
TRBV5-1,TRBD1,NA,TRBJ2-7,TGCGCCAGCAGCACGGACAGGGGTTTCGAGCAGTACTTC,CASSTDRGFEQYF
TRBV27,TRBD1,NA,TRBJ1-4,TGTGCCAGCAGTCTGGACAGGGTTGGAAAACTGTTTTTT,CASSLDRVGKLFF
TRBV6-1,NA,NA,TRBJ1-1,TGTGCCAGCAGTGAAGCGCGAGTAAACACTGAAGCTTTCTTT,CASSEARVNTEAFF
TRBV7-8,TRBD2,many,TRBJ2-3,TGTGCCAGCAGCTTAGTCCTAGCGGGAGCCACAGATACGCAGTATTTT,CASSLVLAGATDTQYF
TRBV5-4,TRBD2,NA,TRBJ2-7,TGTGCCAGCAGCAACGGGACTAGCTACGAGCAGTACTTC,CASSNGTSYEQYF
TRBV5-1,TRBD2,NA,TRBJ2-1,TGCGCCAGCAGCCTGCAGCCTGGCGGGGGACACAATGAGCAGTTCTTC,CASSLQPGGGHNEQFF
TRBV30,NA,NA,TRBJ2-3,TGTGCCTGGACAGGACAGTTCACAGATACGCAGTATTTT,CAWTGQFTDTQYF
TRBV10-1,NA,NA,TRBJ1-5,TGCGCCAGCAGTGGAGGGTATCGACAGCCCCAGCATTTT,CASSGGYRQPQHF
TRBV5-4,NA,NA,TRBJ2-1,TGTGCCAGCGAGAACCGGGGGGCGTACAATGAGCAGTTCTTC,CASENRGAYNEQFF
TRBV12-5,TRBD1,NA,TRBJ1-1,TGTGCTAGTGGTTTGACTACCGGGACAGGGTACATGAACACTGAAGCTTTCTTT,CASGLTTGTGYMNTEAFF
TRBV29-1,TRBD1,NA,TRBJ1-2,TGCAGCGTGGACAACCGGGACAGGGACTATGGCTACACCTTC,CSVDNRDRDYGYTF